The 6 T cell receptor beta chains below all came from one sample that was sequenced in a study of cytomegalovirus exposure and HLA in healthy donors. The PCR contained 60 Vbeta and 13 Jbeta primers. The table came from immunoSEQ multiplex PCR; TCRdb's copy has only in-frame clones and leaves some out. The profile covers over 80,000 clones, with around 75% appearing a single time and about 3% taken by the ten largest. The sequenced material came from PBMCs. These receptors came from a man aged 40-55 years in good health and CMV-seronegative.

The genes are TRBV5-1 and TRBJ2-5, with a possible D match to TRBD2 (6 bases). Germline V gene data show CDR1 as SGHRS and CDR2 as YFSETQ. CDR3 size: 13 residues. Trimming left V 1 base short and J 3 bases short, with 7 bases between. CDR3 loop: CASSLQREETQYF. The CDR3 region has the DNA TGCGCCAGCAGCTTGCAGCGGGAAGAGACCCAGTACTTC.

This chain links TRBV7-6 with TRBJ2-7; a weak D match, TRBD1 (6 bases). Trimming shortened V by 6 bases and J by 6 bases, and 12 bases separated the two germline ends. This CDR3 spans 12 amino acids. Germline CDR1 SGHVS, CDR2 FNYEAQ. DNA of the CDR3: TGTGCCAGCAGACAACAGGGTGGCGAGCAGTACTTC. It codes for CASRQQGGEQYF.

On this clone: One end of the junction fails to match germline, which may point to a read error. The chain links TRBV2 to TRBJ1-2; D is ambiguous. CDR3 length: 13 residues. CDR1 is SNHLY, CDR2 FYNNEI, per germline. Here the CDR3 DNA reads TGTGCCAGCAGCGAAGCTGGATCTAGGGGCTACACCTTC. Encoded protein: CASSEAGSRGYTF.

The chain uses TRBV19 and TRBJ1-3; D is unclear. This CDR3 contains 17 residues. CDR1 LNHDA and CDR2 SQIVND come from the germline V gene (reference sequence). Trimming cost V 3 bases and J 0 bases, with 15 bases left between them. The CDR3 loop is CASSIESWQDSGNTIYF. The CDR3, as DNA: TGTGCCAGTAGTATTGAATCTTGGCAGGACTCTGGAAACACCATATATTTT.

The chain couples TRBV11-2 to TRBJ2-4; D is undetermined. Per the germline V gene, CDR1 is SGHAT and CDR2 is FQNNGV. CDR3 length: 13 residues. V gave up 3 bases and J gave up 5 bases, with 8 bases separating them. CDR3 bases: TGTGCCAGCAGCTTGTACAGACAAAACATTCAGTACTTC. It is translated as CASSLYRQNIQYF.

The sample holds one count of this clone. The J gene is TRBJ2-3, the V gene TRBV9; TRBD2 agrees at 10 bases. CDR1 is SGDLS and CDR2 is YYNGEE in the germline V gene. This CDR3 region has 16 residues. J gave up 3 bases and V 0 bases, and 4 bases lay outside the gene matches. CDR3 nucleotide sequence: TGTGCCAGCAGCGTAGGGGTACTAGCGGGGACAGATACGCAGTATTTT. Its protein product is CASSVGVLAGTDTQYF.